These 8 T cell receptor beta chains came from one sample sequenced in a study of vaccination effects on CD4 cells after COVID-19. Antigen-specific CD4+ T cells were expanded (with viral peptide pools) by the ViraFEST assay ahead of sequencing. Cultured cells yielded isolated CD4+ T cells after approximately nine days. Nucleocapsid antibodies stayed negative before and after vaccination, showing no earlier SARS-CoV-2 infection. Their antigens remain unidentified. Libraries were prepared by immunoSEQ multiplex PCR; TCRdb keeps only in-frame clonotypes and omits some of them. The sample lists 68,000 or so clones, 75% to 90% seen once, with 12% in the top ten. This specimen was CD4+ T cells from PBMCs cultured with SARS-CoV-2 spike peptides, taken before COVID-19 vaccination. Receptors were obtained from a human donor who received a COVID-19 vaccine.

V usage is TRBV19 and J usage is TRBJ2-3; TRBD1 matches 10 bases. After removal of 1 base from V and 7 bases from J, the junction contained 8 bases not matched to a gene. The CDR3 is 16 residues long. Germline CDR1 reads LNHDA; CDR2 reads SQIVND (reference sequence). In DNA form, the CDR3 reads TGTGCCAGTAGTATAGGGAGGGACAGGGGCACCAATACGCAGTATTTT. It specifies CASSIGRDRGTNTQYF.

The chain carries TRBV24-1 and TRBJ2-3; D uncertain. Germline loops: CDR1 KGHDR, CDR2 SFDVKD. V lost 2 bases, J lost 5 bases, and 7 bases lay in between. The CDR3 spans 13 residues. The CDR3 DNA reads TGTGCCACCAGTGATTCTACCAGAGATACGCAGTATTTT. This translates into CATSDSTRDTQYF.

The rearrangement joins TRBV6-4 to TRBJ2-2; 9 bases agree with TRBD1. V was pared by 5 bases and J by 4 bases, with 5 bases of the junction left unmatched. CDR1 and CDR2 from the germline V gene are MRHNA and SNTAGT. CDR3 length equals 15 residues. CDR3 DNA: TGTGCCAGCAGTCCCGACAGGGGGACCACCGGGGAGCTGTTTTTT. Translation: CASSPDRGTTGELFF.

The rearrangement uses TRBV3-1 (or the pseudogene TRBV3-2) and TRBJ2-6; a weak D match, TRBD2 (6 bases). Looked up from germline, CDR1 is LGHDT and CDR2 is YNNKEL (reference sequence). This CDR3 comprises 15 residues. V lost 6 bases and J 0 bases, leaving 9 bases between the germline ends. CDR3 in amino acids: CASRSRGSGANVLTF. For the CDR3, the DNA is TGTGCCAGCAGATCGCGGGGCTCTGGGGCCAACGTCCTGACTTTC.

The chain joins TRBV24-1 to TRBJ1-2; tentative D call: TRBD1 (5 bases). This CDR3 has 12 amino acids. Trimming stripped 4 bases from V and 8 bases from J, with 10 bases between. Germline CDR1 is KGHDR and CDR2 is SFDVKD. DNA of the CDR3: TGTGCCACCAGTGAGGGGGGATGGGGCTACACCTTC. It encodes CATSEGGWGYTF.

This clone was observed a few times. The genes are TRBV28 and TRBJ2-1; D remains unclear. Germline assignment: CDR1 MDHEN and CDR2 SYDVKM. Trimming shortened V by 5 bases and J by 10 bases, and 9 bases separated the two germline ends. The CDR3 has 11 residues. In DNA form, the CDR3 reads TGTGCCAGCAGTGACACTCAGGAGCAGTTCTTC. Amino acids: CASSDTQEQFF.

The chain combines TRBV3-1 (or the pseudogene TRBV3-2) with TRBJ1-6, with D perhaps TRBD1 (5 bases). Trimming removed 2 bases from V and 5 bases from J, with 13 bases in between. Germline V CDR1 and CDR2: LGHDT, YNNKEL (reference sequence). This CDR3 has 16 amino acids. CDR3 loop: CASSQIVGRNNSPLHF. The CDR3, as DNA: TGTGCCAGCAGCCAAATTGTGGGACGGAATAATTCACCCCTCCACTTT.

The CDR3 sequence: CASSQSQGGLYGYTF. The CDR3 nucleotides are TGCGCCAGCAGCCAGAGCCAAGGGGGTCTGTATGGCTACACCTTC. The chain recombines TRBV4-3 with TRBJ1-2; a weak D match, TRBD1 (6 bases). The V end was cut by 3 bases, the J end by 5 bases, with 16 bases between. CDR3 length equals 15 residues. Germline V lookup: CDR1 LGHNA, CDR2 YSLEER.